The sample holds a few counts of the clone carrying this T cell receptor beta chain. Its target is not known. The V end lost 4 bases, the J end lost 0 bases, and 7 bases lay between the germline ends. Germline V CDR1 and CDR2: SGHDN, FVKESK. The CDR3 is 13 amino acids. Isolated RNA was reverse transcribed in full, so expressed TCRB transcripts were sequenced. Measured with immunoSEQ multiplex PCR; TCRdb has only the in-frame clones, and not every one. The repertoire holds approximately 140,000 clones, with less than 9% as singletons. This specimen belongs to a study of beta chain features in type 1 diabetes. Study summary: Age, gender and cell yields were similar between patients and healthy donors.

Study-wide findings and caveats: Across all four CD4+ subsets, people with type 1 diabetes showed modestly shorter TCRB CDR3s. Diminished insertions and augmented deletions at VDJ junctions characterized type 1 diabetes patients.

All sorted populations exceeded 95% purity. The origin of this receptor is a woman under 40 in good health. The specimen sequenced was central memory CD4+ T cells from blood. The chain employs TRBV14 and TRBJ2-7, with D possibly matching TRBD1 (5 bases). CDR3 bases: TGTGCCAGCAGCCGACAGAGCTCCTACGAGCAGTACTTC. Its protein product is CASSRQSSYEQYF.